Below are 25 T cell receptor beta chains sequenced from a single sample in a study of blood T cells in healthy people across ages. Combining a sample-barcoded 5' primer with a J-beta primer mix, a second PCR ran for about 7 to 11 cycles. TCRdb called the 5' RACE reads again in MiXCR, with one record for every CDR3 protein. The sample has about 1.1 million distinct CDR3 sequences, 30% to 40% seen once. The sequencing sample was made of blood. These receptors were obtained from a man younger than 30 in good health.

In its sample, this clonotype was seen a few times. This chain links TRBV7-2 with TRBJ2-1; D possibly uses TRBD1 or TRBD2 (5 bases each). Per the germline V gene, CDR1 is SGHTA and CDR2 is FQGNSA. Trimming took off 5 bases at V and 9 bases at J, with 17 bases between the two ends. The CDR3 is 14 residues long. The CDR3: CASSPTPPGTEQFF. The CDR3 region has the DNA TGTGCCAGCAGCCCAACCCCCCCCGGGACTGAGCAGTTCTTC.

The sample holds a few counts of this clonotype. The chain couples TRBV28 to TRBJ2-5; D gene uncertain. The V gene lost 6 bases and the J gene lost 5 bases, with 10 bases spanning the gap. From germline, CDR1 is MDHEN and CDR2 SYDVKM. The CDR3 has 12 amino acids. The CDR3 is CASSYQSETQYF. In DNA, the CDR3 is TGTGCCAGCAGCTATCAAAGCGAGACCCAGTACTTC.

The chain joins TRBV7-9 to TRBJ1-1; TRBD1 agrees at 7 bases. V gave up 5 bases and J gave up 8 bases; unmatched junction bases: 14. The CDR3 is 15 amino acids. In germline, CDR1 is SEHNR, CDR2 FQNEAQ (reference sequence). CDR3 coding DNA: TGTGCCAGCAGCCCGCGTTTGACCCGGGACAGAGAAGCTTTCTTT. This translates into CASSPRLTRDREAFF.

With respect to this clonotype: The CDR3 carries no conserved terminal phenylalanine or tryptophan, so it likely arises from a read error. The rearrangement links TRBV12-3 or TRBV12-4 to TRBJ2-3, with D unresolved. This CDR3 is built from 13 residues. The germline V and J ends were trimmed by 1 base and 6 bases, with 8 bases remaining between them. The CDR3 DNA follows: TGTGCCAGCAGTTTAGGAGCAGATGATACGCAGTATTAT. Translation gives CASSLGADDTQYY.

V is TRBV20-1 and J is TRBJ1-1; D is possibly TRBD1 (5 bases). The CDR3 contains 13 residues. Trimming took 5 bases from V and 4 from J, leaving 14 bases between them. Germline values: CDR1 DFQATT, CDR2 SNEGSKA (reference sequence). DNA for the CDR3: TGCAGTGCTCCGACGTGGGGCGGCACTGAAGCTTTCTTT. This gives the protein CSAPTWGGTEAFF.

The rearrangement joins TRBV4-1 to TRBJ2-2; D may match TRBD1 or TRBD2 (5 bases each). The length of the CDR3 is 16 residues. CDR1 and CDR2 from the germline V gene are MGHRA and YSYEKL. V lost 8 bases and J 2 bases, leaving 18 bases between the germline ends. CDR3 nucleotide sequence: TGCGCCAGCCTAAACCGCGGGCAGGGTAACACCGGGGAGCTGTTTTTT. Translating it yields CASLNRGQGNTGELFF.

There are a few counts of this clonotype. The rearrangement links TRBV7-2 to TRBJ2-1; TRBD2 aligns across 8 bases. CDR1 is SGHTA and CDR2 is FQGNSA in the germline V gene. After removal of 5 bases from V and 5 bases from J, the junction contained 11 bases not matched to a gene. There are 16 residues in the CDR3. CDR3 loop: CASSGPGTRLDNEQFF. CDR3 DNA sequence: TGTGCCAGCAGCGGTCCCGGGACTAGATTGGACAATGAGCAGTTCTTC.

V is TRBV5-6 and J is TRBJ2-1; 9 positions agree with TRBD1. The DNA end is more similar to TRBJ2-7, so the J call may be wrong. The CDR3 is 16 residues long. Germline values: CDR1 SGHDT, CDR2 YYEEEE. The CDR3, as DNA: TGTGCCAGCAGCTTGGCCGGTGGACAGGGGAGGAATGAGCAGTACTTC. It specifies CASSLAGGQGRNEQYF.

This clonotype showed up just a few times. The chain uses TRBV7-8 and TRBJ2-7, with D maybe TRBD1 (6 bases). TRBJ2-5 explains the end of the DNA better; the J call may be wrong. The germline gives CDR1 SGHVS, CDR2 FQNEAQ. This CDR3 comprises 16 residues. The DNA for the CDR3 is TGTGCCAGCAGCTTACCTGGCAGGGGCGAACCGGGGACCCAGTACTTC. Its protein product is CASSLPGRGEPGTQYF.

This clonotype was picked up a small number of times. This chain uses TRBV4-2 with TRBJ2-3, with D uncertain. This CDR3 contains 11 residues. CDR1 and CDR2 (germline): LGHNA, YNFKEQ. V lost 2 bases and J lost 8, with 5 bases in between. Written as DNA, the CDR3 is TGTGCCAGCAGCCAACAGAGTACGCAGTATTTT. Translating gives CASSQQSTQYF.

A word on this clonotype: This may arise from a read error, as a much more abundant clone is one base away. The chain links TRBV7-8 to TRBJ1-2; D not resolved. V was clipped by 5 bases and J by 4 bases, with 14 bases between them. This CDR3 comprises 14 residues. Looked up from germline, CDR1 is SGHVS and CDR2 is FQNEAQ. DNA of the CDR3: TGTGCCAGCAGCGTAATGGGTCTCAGCTATGGCTACACCTTC. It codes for CASSVMGLSYGYTF. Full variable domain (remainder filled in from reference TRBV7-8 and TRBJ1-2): GAGVSQSPRYKVAKRGQDVALRCDPISGHVSLFWYQQALGQGPEFLTYFQNEAQLDKSGLPSDRFFAERPEGSVSTLKIQRTQQEDSAVYLCASSVMGLSYGYTFGSGTRLTVV.

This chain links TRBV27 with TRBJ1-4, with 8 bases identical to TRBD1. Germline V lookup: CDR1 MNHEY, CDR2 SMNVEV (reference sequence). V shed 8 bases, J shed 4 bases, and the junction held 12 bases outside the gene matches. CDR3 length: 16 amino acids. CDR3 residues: CASSTGETGYNEKLFF. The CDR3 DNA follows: TGTGCCAGCTCGACAGGGGAGACAGGGTATAATGAAAAACTGTTTTTT. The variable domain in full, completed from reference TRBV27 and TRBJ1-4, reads EAQVTQNPRYLITVTGKKLTVTCSQNMNHEYMSWYRQDPGLGLRQIYYSMNVEVTDKGDVPEGYKVSRKEKRNFPLILESPSPNQTSLYFCASSTGETGYNEKLFFGSGTQLSVL.

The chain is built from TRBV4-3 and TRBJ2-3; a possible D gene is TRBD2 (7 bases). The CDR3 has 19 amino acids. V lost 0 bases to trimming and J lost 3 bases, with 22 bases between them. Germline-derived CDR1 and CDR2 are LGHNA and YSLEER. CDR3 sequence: CASSQDWEGGRGLTDTQYF. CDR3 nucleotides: TGCGCCAGCAGCCAAGATTGGGAGGGGGGCAGGGGCCTTACAGATACGCAGTATTTT.

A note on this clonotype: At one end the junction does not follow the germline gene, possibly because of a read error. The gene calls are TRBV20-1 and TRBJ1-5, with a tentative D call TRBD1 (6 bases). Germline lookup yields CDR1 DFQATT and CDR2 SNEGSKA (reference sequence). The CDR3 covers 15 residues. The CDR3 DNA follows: TGCAGTGCTAGGGACATCATCAGGGGAAGTCAGCCCCGGCATTTT. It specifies CSARDIIRGSQPRHF.

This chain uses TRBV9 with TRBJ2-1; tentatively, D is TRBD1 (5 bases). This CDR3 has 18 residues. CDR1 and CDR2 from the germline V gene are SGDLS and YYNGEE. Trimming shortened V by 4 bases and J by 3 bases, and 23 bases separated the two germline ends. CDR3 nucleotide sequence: TGTGCCAGCAGCTCCCCAAGAGCAACGCCAGGGCACTACAATGAGCAGTTCTTC. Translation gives CASSSPRATPGHYNEQFF.

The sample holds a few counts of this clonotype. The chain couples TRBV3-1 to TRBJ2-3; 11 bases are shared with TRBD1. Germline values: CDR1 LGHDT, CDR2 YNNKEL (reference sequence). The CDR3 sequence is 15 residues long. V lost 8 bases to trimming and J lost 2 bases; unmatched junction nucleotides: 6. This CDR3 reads CASQAGQGDTDTQYF. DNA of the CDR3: TGTGCCAGCCAGGCGGGACAGGGGGACACAGATACGCAGTATTTT.

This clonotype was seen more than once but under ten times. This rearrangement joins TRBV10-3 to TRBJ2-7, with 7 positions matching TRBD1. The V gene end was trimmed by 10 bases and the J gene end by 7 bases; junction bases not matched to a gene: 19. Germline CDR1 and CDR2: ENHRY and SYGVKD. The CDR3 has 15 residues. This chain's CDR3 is CATDTGTATYNEQYF. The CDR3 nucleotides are TGTGCCACCGACACCGGGACAGCGACCTACAATGAGCAGTACTTC.

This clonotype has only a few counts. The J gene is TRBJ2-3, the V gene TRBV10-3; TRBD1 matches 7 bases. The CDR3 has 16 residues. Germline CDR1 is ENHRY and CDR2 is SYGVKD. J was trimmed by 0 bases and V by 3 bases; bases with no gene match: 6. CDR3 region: CAISEGQVPSTDTQYF. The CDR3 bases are TGTGCCATCAGTGAAGGACAGGTCCCGAGCACAGATACGCAGTATTTT.

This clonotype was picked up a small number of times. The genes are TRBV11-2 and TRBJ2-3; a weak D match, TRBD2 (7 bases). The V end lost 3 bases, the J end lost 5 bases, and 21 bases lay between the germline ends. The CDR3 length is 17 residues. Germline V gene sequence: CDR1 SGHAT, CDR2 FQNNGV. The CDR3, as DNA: TGTGCCAGCAGCTTCTTTTCCTGGAGGGGGGGCGTAGATACGCAGTATTTT. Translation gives CASSFFSWRGGVDTQYF.

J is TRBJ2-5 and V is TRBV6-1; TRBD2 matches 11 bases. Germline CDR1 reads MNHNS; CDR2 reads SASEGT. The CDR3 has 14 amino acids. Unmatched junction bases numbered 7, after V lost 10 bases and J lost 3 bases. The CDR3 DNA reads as TGTGCCATCCCGACTAGCGGGGACGAAGAGACCCAGTACTTC. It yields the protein CAIPTSGDEETQYF.

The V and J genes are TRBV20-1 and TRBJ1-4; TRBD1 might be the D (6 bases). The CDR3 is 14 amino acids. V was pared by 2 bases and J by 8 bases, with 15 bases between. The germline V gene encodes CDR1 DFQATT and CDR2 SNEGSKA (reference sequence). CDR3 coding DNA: TGCAGTGCTAGACAGGGGCCACGGGGGGAAAAACTGTTTTTT. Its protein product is CSARQGPRGEKLFF.

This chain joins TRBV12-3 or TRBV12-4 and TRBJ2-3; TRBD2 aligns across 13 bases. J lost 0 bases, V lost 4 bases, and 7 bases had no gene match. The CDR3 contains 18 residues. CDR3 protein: CASSSFKGLAGSTDTQYF. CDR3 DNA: TGTGCCAGCAGTTCCTTTAAGGGACTAGCGGGAAGCACAGATACGCAGTATTTT.

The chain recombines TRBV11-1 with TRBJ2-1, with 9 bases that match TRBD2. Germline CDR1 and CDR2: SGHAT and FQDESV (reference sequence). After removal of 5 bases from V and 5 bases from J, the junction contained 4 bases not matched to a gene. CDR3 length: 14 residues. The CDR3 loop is CASSVGTSHNEQFF. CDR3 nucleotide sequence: TGTGCCAGCAGCGTGGGGACTAGCCACAATGAGCAGTTCTTC.

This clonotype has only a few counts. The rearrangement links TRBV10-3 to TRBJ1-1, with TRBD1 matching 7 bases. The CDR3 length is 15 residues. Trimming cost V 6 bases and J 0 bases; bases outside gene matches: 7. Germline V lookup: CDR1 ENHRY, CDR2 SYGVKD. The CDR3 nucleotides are TGTGCCATCAGAGGGGACAGCGAAATGAACACTGAAGCTTTCTTT. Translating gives CAIRGDSEMNTEAFF.

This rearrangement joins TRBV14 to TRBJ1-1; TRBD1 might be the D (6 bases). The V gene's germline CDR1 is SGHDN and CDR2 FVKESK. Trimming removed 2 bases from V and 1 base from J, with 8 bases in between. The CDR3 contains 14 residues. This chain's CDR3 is CASSQQGWNTEAFF. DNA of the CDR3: TGTGCCAGCAGCCAACAGGGGTGGAACACTGAAGCTTTCTTT.